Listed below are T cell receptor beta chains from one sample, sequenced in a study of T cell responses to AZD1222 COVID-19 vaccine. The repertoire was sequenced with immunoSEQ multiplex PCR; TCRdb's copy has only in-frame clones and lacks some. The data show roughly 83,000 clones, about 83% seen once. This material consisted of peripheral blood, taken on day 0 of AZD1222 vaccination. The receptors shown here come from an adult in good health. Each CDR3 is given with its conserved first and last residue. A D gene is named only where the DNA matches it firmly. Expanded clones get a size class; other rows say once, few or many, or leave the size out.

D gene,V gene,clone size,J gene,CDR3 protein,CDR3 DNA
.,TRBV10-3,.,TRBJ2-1,CAILDFNNEQFF,TGTGCCATCTTGGACTTCAACAATGAGCAGTTCTTC
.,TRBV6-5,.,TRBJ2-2,CASTPLLQGSGELFF,TGTGCCAGCACTCCTCTGCTTCAGGGATCCGGGGAGCTGTTTTTT
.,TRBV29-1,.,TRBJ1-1,CSVGGPGTEAFF,TGCAGCGTCGGGGGCCCAGGGACAGAAGCTTTCTTT
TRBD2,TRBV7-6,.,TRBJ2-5,CASSFPGTSGDDEKETQYF,TGTGCCAGCAGCTTCCCCGGGACTAGCGGGGACGACGAAAAAGAGACCCAGTACTTC
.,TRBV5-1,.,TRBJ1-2,CASSPRPQLGYTF,TGCGCCAGCAGCCCCCGACCGCAGCTCGGCTACACCTTC
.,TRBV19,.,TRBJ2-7,CASSLWGEQYF,TGTGCCAGTAGTCTCTGGGGCGAGCAGTACTTC
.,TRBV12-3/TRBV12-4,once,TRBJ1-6,CASSLGGDSPLHF,TGTGCCAGCAGTTTAGGTGGGGATTCACCCCTCCACTTT
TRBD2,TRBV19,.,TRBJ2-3,CATRPPGLAATDTQYF,TGTGCCACCCGCCCACCGGGACTAGCGGCCACAGATACGCAGTATTTT
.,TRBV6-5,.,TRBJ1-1,CASSYSSGAGHTEAFF,TGTGCCAGCAGTTACTCGTCGGGGGCTGGACACACTGAAGCTTTCTTT
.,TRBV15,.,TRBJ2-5,CATSSPGVEETQYF,TGTGCCACCAGCTCACCGGGGGTGGAAGAGACCCAGTACTTC
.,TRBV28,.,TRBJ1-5,CASRTGSRRDQPQHF,TGTGCCAGCAGAACCGGAAGCAGAAGAGATCAGCCCCAGCATTTT
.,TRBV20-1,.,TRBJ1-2,CSASAGTTGYTF,TGCAGTGCTAGTGCGGGGACCACGGGCTACACCTTC
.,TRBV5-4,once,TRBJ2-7,CASSLGTTYEQYF,TGTGCCAGCAGCTTGGGTACCACATACGAGCAGTACTTC
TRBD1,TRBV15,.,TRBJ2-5,CATSRLQGAGETQYF,TGTGCCACCAGCAGACTACAGGGGGCAGGAGAGACCCAGTACTTC
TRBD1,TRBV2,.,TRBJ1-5,CASSERQGNQPQHF,TGTGCCAGCAGTGAGAGACAGGGGAATCAGCCCCAGCATTTT
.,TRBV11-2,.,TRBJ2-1,CASSLEGLPEKIYNEQFF,TGTGCCAGCAGCTTAGAGGGACTTCCCGAGAAAATTTACAATGAGCAGTTCTTC
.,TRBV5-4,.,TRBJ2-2,CASSSNRDLNTGELFF,TGTGCCAGCAGCTCAAACCGGGACTTAAACACCGGGGAGCTGTTTTTT
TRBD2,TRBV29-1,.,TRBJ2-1,CSVEGTSSYNEQFF,TGCAGCGTTGAAGGGACTAGCTCCTACAATGAGCAGTTCTTC
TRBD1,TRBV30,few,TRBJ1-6,CASPGTGNSPLHF,TGTGCCTCCCCCGGGACAGGGAATTCACCCCTCCACTTT
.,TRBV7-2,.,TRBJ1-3,CASRWTDRNTIYF,TGTGCCAGCAGGTGGACAGACCGAAACACCATATATTTT
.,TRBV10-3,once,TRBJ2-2,CAILPGAGTGELFF,TGTGCCATTCTCCCGGGGGCGGGGACCGGGGAGCTGTTTTTT
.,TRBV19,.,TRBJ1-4,CASRSRKTNEKLFF,TGTGCCAGTAGATCGAGAAAAACTAATGAAAAACTGTTTTTT
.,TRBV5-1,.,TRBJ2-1,CASRLQPSYNEQFF,TGCGCCAGCAGGCTGCAGCCCTCCTACAATGAGCAGTTCTTC
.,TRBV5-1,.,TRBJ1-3,CASSVEDPGNTIYF,TGCGCCAGCAGCGTAGAGGACCCTGGAAACACCATATATTTT